The sequence of this TCR beta chain was determined in a study of beta chain features in type 1 diabetes. General study results and limits: No resolution was reached here on whether HLA type influences TCRB rearrangement.

Sorting based on CD45RO/CCR7/CD25/CD127/CD95/CD27 separated CD4+ naive, central memory, regulatory and stem cell-like memory cells. A few counts support this clone. Antigen specificity is unknown. As every portion of the isolated RNA was reverse transcribed, the sequencing read expressed TCRB transcripts. Profiling relied on immunoSEQ multiplex PCR, and the TCRdb table lists in-frame clones only, not all of them. The data hold roughly 41,000 clones, with around half observed a single time. Germline lookup yields CDR1 SNHLY and CDR2 FYNNEI. V shed 2 bases and J shed 5 bases, with 18 bases lying between them. The CDR3 is 16 residues long.

The TCR originated in a woman aged 18-35 years in good health. The chain uses TRBV2 and TRBJ2-5, with D possibly being TRBD2 (7 bases). Sequencing used central memory CD4+ T cells from blood. DNA of the CDR3: TGTGCCAGCAGTGAAAGTCCGGCGGGGGCTGGGGAGACCCAGTACTTC. Translating it yields CASSESPAGAGETQYF.